This T cell receptor beta chain was captured by sequencing in a study of T cell changes during pregnancy in multiple sclerosis. The assay was immunoSEQ multiplex PCR, and TCRdb's table has in-frame clones only and misses some. The sample contains fewer than 95,000 clones, 90% to 95% of which appear only once. V was trimmed by 0 bases and J by 2 bases, leaving 10 bases between them. The CDR3 extends over 15 amino acids. In germline, CDR1 is LNHDA, CDR2 SQIVND (reference sequence). J is TRBJ1-1 and V is TRBV19; no clear D. This clonotype was obtained from a female donor with multiple sclerosis, enrolled in a pregnancy study. This specimen consisted of peripheral blood, obtained in the third trimester of pregnancy. In DNA, the CDR3 is TGTGCCAGTAGTATAGATCCCCTCGGTAACACTGAAGCTTTCTTT. Protein: CASSIDPLGNTEAFF.